The TCR beta chain described here comes from a study of cytomegalovirus exposure and HLA in healthy donors. The V and J ends lost 4 bases and 4 bases respectively, with 11 bases between them. Germline CDR1 SGHNT, CDR2 YYREEE (reference sequence). The CDR3 extends over 13 amino acids. The PCR was carried out with 60 Vbeta primers and 13 Jbeta primers. Assay: immunoSEQ multiplex PCR; the TCRdb copy retains only in-frame clones and omits some. The sample holds 150,000 to 200,000 clones, about 80% seen once. Every donor was a healthy person donating bone marrow. V and J are TRBV5-4 and TRBJ1-1; D is uncertain. Material for sequencing was PBMCs. This clonotype originated in a woman in her thirties in good health and CMV-seropositive. DNA for the CDR3: TGTGCCAGCAGCCTTGTGGAGGGCACTGAAGCTTTCTTT. Amino acids: CASSLVEGTEAFF.